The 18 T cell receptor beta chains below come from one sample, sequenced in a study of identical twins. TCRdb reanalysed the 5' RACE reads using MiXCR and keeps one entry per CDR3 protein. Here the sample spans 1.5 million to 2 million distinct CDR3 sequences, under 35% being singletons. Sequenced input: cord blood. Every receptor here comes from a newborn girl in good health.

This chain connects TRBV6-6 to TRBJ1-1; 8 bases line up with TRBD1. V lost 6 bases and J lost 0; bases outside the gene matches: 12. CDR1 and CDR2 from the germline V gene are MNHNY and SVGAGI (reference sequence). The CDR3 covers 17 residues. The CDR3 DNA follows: TGTGCCAGCAGCTCAAATGACAGGGGAAAATTGAACACTGAAGCTTTCTTT. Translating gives CASSSNDRGKLNTEAFF.

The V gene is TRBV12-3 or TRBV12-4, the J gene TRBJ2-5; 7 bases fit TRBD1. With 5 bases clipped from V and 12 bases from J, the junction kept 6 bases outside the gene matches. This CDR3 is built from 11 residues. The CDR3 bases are TGTGCCAGCAGTGTTCGGGACAGAAAGTACTTC. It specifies CASSVRDRKYF.

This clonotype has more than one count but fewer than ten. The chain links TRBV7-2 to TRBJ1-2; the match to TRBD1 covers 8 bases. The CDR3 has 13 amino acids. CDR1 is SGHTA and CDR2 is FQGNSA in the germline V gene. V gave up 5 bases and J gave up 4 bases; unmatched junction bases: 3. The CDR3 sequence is CASSATGAYGYTF. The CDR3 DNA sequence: TGTGCCAGCAGCGCGACAGGGGCCTATGGCTACACCTTC.

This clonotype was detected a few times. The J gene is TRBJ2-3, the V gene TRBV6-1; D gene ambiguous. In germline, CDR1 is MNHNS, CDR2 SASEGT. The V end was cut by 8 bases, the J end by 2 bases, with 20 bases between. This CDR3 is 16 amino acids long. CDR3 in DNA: TGTGCCAGCCGTGGAGTTGGGTTTCTTCCCACAGATACGCAGTATTTT. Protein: CASRGVGFLPTDTQYF.

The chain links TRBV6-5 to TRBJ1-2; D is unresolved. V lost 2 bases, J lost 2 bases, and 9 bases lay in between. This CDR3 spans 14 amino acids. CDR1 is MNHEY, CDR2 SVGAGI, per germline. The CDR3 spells CASSYRASNYGYTF. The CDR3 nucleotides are TGTGCCAGCAGTTACAGGGCCTCAAACTATGGCTACACCTTC.

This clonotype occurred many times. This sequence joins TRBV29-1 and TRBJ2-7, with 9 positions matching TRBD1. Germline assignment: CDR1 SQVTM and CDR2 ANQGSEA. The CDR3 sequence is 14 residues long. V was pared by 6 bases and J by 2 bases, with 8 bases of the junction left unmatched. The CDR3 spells CSVGQGLPPYEQYF. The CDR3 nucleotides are TGCAGCGTGGGACAGGGCCTACCCCCCTACGAGCAGTACTTC.

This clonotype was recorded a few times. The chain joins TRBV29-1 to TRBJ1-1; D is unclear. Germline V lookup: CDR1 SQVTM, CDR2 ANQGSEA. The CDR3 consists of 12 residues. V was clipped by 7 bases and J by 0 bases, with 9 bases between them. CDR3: CSASGMNTEAFF. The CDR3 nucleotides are TGCAGCGCCTCGGGGATGAACACTGAAGCTTTCTTT.

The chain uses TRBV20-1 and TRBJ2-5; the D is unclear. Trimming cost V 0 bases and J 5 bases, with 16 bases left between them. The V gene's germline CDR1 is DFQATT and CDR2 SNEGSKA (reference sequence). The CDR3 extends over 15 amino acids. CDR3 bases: TGCAGTGCTAGAGATATTCTCTCCGCGCGGGAGACCCAGTACTTC. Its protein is CSARDILSARETQYF.

DNA of the CDR3: TGTGCCAGCAGTTCCCCACTAGCGGGGCAAGAGACCCAGTACTTC. Translating it yields CASSSPLAGQETQYF. This chain uses TRBV6-6 with TRBJ2-5; 10 bases agree with TRBD2. The CDR3 sequence is 15 residues long. With 4 bases clipped from V and 2 bases from J, the junction kept 4 bases outside the gene matches. The germline CDR1 and CDR2 sequences are MNHNY and SVGAGI (reference sequence).

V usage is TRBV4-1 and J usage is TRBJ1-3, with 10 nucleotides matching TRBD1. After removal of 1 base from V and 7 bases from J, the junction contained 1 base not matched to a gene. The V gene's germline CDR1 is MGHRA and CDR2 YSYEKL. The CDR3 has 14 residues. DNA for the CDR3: TGCGCCAGCAGCCAAGGGACAGGGGGGAACACCATATATTTT. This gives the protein CASSQGTGGNTIYF.

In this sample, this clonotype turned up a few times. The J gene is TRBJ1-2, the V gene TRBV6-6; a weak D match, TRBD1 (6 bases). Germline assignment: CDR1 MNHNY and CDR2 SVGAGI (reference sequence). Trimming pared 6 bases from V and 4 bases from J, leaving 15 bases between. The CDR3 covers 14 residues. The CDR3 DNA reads TGTGCCAGCAGGACCGCCGACAGGAGCTATGGCTACACCTTC. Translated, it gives CASRTADRSYGYTF.

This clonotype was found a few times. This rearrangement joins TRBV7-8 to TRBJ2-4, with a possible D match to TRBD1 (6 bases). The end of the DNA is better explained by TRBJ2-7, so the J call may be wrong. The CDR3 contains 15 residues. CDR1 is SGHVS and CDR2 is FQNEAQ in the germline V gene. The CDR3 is CASSLLTGHTYEQYF. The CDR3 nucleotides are TGTGCCAGCAGCTTACTCACGGGACATACCTACGAGCAGTACTTC.

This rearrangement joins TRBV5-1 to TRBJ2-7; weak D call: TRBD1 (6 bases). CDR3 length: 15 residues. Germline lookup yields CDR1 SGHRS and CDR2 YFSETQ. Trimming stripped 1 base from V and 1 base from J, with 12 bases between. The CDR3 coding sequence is TGCGCCAGCAGCTTGTATTGGACAGAATCCTACGAGCAGTACTTC. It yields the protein CASSLYWTESYEQYF.

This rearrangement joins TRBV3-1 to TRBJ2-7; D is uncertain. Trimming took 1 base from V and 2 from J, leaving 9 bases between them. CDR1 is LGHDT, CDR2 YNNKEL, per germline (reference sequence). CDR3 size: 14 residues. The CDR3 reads CASSQGWLPYEQYF. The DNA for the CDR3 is TGTGCCAGCAGCCAAGGATGGCTTCCCTACGAGCAGTACTTC.

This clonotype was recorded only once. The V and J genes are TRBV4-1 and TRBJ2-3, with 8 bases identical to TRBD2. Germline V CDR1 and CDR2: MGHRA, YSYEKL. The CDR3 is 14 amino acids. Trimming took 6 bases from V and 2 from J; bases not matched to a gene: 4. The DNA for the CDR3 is TGCGCCAGCAGAGAGCGGGGGCCCACAGATACGCAGTATTTT. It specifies CASRERGPTDTQYF.

The CDR3 DNA is TGCGCCAGCAGCTTGGGGACAAACAGCGGGGGGGGCACAGATACGCAGTATTTT. It is translated as CASSLGTNSGGGTDTQYF. This chain connects TRBV5-1 to TRBJ2-3; TRBD2 agrees at 10 bases. V shed 0 bases, J shed 1 base, and the junction held 8 bases outside the gene matches. The germline gives CDR1 SGHRS, CDR2 YFSETQ. The CDR3 loop spans 18 amino acids.

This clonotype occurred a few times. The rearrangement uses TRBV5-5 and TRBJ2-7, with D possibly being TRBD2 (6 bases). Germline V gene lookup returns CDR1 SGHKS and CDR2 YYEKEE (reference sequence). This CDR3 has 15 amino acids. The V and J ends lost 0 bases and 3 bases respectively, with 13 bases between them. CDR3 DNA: TGTGCCAGCAGCTTGGCCCCGGGAGAGAGCTACGAGCAGTACTTC. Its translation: CASSLAPGESYEQYF.

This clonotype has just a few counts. CDR3 in amino acids: CASSDGTTVYEQYF. CDR3 sequence (DNA): TGTGCCAGCAGTGACGGGACTACTGTCTACGAGCAGTACTTC. The chain has TRBV6-1 and TRBJ2-7; TRBD2 matches at 7 bases. Germline V gene sequence: CDR1 MNHNS, CDR2 SASEGT. Trimming took 3 bases from V and 3 from J; bases not matched to a gene: 5. The CDR3 has 14 residues.